This TCR beta chain was sequenced for a study of T cell responses to AZD1222 COVID-19 vaccine. General study findings and limits: Only a handful of individuals given AZD1222 were seropositive at baseline.

Germline-derived CDR1 and CDR2 are MNHEY and SMNVEV (reference sequence). This CDR3 is 12 amino acids long. Trimming pared 3 bases from V and 4 bases from J, leaving 7 bases between. Only in-frame clones appear in the TCRdb table, and some are missing; sequencing was by immunoSEQ multiplex PCR. The sample consists of about 86,000 clones, approximately 90% of them appearing once. A word on this clone: Its antigen is as yet unknown.

The V gene is TRBV27, the J gene TRBJ2-7; D is possibly TRBD2 (6 bases). The receptor was derived from an adult in good health. Sequenced here: peripheral blood, sampled on day 0 of AZD1222 vaccination. The CDR3 is CASSLGGYEQYF. The CDR3 DNA reads TGTGCCAGCAGTTTGGGGGGTTACGAGCAGTACTTC.